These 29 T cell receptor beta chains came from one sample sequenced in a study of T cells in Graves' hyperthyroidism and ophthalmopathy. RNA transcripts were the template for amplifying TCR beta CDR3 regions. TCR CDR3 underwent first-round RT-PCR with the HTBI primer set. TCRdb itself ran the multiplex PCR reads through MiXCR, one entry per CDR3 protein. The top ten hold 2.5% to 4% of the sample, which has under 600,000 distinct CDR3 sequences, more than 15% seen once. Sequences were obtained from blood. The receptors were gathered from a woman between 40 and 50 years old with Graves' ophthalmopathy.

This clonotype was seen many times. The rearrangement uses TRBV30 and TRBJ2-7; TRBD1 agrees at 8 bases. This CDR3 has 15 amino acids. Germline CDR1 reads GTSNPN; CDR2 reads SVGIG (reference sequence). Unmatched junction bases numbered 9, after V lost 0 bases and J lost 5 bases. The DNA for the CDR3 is TGTGCCTGGAGTGTACCGGGACAGGACCACCACGAGCAGTACTTC. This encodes CAWSVPGQDHHEQYF.

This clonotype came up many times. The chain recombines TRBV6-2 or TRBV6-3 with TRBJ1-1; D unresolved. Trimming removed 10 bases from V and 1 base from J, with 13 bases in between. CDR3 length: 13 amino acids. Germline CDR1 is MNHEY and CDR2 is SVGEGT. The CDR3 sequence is CATMDLSNTEAFF. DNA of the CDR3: TGTGCCACCATGGACCTCTCGAACACTGAAGCTTTCTTT.

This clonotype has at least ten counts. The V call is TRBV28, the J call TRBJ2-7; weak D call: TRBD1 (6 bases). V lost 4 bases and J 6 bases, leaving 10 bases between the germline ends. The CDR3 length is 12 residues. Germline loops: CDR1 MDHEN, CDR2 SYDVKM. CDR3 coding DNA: TGTGCCAGCAGTTCAGGGGTTCGCGAGCAGTACTTC. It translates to CASSSGVREQYF.

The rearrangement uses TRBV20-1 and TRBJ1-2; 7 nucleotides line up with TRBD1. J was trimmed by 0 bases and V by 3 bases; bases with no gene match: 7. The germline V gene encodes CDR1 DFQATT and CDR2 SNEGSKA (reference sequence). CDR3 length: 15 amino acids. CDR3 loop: CSASRQGGANYGYTF. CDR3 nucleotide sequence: TGCAGTGCTAGTCGGCAGGGGGGGGCTAACTATGGCTACACCTTC.

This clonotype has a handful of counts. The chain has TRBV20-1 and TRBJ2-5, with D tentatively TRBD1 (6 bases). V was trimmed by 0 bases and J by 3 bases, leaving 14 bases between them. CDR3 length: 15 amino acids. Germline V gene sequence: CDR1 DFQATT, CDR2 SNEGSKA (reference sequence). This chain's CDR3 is CSARDLGAAKETQYF. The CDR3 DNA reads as TGCAGTGCTAGAGATCTGGGGGCAGCGAAAGAGACCCAGTACTTC.

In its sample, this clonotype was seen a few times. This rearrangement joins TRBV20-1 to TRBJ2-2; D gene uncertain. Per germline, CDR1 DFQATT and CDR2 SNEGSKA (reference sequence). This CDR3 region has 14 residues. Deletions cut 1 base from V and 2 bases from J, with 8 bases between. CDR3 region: CSARVISNTGELFF. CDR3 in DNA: TGCAGTGCTAGAGTCATCTCTAACACCGGGGAGCTGTTTTTT.

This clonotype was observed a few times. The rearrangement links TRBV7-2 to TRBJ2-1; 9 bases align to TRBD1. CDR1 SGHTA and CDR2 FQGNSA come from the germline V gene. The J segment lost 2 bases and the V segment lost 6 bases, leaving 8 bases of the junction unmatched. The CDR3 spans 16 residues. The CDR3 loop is CASRPSRDRAYNEQFF. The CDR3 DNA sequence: TGTGCCAGCAGGCCCTCCCGGGACAGGGCCTACAATGAGCAGTTCTTC. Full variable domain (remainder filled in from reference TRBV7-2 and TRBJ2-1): GAGVSQSPSNKVTEKGKDVELRCDPISGHTALYWYRQSLGQGLEFLIYFQGNSAPDKSGLPSDRFSAERTGGSVSTLTIQRTQQEDSAVYLCASRPSRDRAYNEQFFGPGTRLTVL.

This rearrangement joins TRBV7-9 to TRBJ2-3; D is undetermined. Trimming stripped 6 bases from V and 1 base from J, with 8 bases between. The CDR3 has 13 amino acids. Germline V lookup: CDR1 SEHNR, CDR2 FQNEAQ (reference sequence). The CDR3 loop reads CASRVTRTDTQYF. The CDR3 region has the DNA TGTGCCAGCAGAGTGACCCGCACAGATACGCAGTATTTT.

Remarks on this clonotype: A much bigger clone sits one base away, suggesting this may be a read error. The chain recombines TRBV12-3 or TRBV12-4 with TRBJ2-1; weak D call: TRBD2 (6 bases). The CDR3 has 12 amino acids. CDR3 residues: CASRSAGNEQSF. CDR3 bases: TGTGCCAGCAGGTCAGCGGGCAATGAGCAGTCCTTC.

The CDR3 sequence is CASSYRFGGDAADTQYF. CDR3 in DNA: TGTGCCAGCAGCTACCGGTTTGGGGGAGACGCAGCAGATACGCAGTATTTT. The chain links TRBV6-1 to TRBJ2-3; D tentatively reads TRBD1 or TRBD2 (5 bases each). The germline gives CDR1 MNHNS, CDR2 SASEGT. Trimming pared 6 bases from V and 4 bases from J, leaving 23 bases between. This CDR3 spans 17 amino acids.

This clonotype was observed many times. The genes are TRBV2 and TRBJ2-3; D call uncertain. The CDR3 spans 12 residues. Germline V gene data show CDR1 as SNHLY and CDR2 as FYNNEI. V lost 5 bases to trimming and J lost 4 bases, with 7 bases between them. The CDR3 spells CASSIFSDTQYF. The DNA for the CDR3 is TGTGCCAGCAGTATTTTCTCAGATACGCAGTATTTT.

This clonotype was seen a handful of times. CDR3: CASSTRLAYHEQFF. The CDR3 nucleotides read TGTGCCAGTAGTACCCGACTAGCTTATCATGAGCAGTTCTTC. The chain combines TRBV19 with TRBJ2-1; TRBD2 matches at 7 bases. The length of the CDR3 is 14 residues. Germline V gene sequence: CDR1 LNHDA, CDR2 SQIVND (reference sequence). The V gene end was trimmed by 4 bases and the J gene end by 8 bases; junction bases not matched to a gene: 8.

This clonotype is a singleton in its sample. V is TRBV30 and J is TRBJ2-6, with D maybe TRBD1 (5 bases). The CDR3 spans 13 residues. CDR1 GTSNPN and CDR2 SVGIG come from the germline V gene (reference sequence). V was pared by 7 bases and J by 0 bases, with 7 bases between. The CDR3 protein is CAFDSSGANVLTF. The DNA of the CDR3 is TGTGCCTTTGACAGCTCTGGGGCCAACGTCCTGACTTTC. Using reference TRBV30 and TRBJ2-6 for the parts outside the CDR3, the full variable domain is SQTIHQWPATLVQPVGSPLSLECTVEGTSNPNLYWYRQAAGRGLQLLFYSVGIGQISSEVPQNLSASRPQDRQFILSSKKLLLSDSGFYLCAFDSSGANVLTFGAGSRLTVL.

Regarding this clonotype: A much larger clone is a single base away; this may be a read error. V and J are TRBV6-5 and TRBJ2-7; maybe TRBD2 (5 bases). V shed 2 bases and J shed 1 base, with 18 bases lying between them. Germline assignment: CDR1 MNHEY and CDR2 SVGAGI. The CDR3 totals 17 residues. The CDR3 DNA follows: TGTGCCAGCAGTTACGTTTTAGTGGGAGTTCGATCCTACGAGCAGTACTTC. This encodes CASSYVLVGVRSYEQYF.

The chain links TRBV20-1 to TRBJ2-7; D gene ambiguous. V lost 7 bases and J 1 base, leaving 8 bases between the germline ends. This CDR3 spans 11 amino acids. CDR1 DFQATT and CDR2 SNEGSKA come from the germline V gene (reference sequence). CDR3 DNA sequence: TGCAGTGTTCGAGGATCCTACGAGCAGTACTTC. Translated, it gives CSVRGSYEQYF.

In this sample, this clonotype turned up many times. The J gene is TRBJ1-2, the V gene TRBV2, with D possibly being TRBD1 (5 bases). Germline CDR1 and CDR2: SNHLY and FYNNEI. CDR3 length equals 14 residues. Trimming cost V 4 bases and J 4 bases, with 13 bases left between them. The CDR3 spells CASSGGSGSYGYTF. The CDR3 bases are TGTGCCAGCAGTGGCGGGTCAGGGTCCTATGGCTACACCTTC.

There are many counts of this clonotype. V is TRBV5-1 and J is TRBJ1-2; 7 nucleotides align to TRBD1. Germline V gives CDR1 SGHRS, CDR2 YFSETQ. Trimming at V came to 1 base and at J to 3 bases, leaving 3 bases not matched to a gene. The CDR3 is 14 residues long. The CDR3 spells CASSLTGVDYGYTF. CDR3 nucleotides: TGCGCCAGCAGCTTGACAGGGGTTGACTATGGCTACACCTTC.

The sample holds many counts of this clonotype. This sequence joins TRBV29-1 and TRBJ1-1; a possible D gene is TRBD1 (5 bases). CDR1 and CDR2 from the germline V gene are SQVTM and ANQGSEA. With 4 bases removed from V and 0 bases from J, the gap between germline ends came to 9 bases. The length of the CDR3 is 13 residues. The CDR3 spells CSVAGIMNTEAFF. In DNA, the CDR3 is TGCAGCGTTGCAGGGATCATGAACACTGAAGCTTTCTTT.

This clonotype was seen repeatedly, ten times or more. In DNA form, the CDR3 reads TGTGCCAGCAGTTTGGTGTTCAGGGGTGGGGAGCAGTACTTC. Its protein product is CASSLVFRGGEQYF. The J gene is TRBJ2-7, the V gene TRBV28; D is perhaps TRBD1 (6 bases). Trimming removed 3 bases at V and 7 bases at J, with 16 bases between. Germline-derived CDR1 and CDR2 are MDHEN and SYDVKM. There are 14 residues in the CDR3.

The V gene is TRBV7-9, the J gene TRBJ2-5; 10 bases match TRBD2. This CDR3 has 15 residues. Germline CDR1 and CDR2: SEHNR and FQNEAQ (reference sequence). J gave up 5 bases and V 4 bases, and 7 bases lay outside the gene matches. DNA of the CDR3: TGTGCCAGCAGCTCCCAAGCGGGGGGGCCGGAGACCCAGTACTTC. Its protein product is CASSSQAGGPETQYF.

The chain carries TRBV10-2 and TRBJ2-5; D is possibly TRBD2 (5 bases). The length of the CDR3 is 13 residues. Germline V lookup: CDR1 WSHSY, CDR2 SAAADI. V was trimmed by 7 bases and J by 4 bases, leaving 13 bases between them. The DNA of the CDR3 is TGCGCCAGCACCCGGGGTCGGGGAGAGACCCAGTACTTC. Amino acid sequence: CASTRGRGETQYF.

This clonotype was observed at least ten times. For the CDR3, the DNA is TGTGCCAGCTCACCAGGGACGGGTGACGAGCAGTACTTC. It codes for CASSPGTGDEQYF. This chain links TRBV18 with TRBJ2-7; D possibly uses TRBD1 or TRBD2 (5 bases each). There are 13 residues in the CDR3. Trimming pared 2 bases from V and 5 bases from J, leaving 10 bases between. Germline lookup yields CDR1 KGHSH and CDR2 LQKENI.

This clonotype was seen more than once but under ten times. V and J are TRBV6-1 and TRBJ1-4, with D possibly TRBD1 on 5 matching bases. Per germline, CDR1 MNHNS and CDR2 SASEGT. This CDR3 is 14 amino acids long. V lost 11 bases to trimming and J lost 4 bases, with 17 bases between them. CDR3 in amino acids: CAGNLQGLNEKLFF. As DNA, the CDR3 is TGTGCCGGCAACCTGCAGGGACTTAATGAAAAACTGTTTTTT.

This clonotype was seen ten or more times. The CDR3 protein is CASSQGLRGGNTGELFF. As DNA, the CDR3 is TGTGCCAGCAGCCAAGGTCTCAGGGGTGGGAACACCGGGGAGCTGTTTTTT. This rearrangement joins TRBV4-2 to TRBJ2-2; D is perhaps TRBD1 (6 bases). Germline V gene data show CDR1 as LGHNA and CDR2 as YNFKEQ. V lost 1 base to trimming and J lost 1 base, with 13 bases between them. The CDR3 is 17 residues long.

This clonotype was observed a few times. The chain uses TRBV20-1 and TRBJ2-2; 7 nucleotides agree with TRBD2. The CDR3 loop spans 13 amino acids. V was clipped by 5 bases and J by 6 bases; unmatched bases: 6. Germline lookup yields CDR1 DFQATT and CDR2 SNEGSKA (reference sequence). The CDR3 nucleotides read TGCAGTGCTCCTGGGGGGGAAGCCGGGGAGCTGTTTTTT. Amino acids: CSAPGGEAGELFF.

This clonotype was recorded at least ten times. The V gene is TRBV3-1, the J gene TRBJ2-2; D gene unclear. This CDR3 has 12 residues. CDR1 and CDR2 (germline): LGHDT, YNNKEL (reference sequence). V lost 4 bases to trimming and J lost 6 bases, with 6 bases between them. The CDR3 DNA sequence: TGTGCCAGCAGCCGGCAGGCCGGGGAGCTGTTTTTT. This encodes CASSRQAGELFF.

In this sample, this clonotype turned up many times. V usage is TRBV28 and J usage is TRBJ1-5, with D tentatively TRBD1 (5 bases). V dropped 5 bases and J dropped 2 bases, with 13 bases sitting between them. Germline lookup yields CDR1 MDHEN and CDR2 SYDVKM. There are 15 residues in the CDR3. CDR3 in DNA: TGTGCCAGCAGTCGCAGAGGAGGGGGCAATCAGCCCCAGCATTTT. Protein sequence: CASSRRGGGNQPQHF.

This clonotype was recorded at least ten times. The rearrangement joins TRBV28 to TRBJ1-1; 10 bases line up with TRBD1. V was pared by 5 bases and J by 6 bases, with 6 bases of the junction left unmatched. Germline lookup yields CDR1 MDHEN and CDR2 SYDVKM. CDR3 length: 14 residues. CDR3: CASSHSGTGAEAFF. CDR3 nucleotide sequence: TGTGCCAGCAGTCATTCCGGGACAGGGGCTGAAGCTTTCTTT.

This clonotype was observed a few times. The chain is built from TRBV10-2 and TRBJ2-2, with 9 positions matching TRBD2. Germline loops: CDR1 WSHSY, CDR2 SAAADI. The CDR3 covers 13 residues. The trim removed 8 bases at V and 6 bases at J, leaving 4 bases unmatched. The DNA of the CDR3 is TGCGCCAGCCGCATAGCGGGGGCCGGGGAGCTGTTTTTT. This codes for CASRIAGAGELFF.